What follows describes a single T cell receptor (beta chain). What it binds is not known. CDR3 length: 14 residues. V was pared by 0 bases and J by 10 bases, with 5 bases of the junction left unmatched. Per germline, CDR1 SGHTA and CDR2 FQGTGA. The source of the sample is a study of graft-versus-host responses after intestinal transplantation. Regarding the study as a whole: The recipient marrow held GvH clones, and some of them showed up first in ileum or blood.

The method was immunoSEQ multiplex PCR; TCRdb's version includes in-frame clones alone and lacks a portion of them. The sample has approximately 130,000 clones; roughly nine tenths are singletons. This specimen consisted of unstimulated CD4+ T cells sorted from spleen or lymph node cells, obtained before intestinal transplant. This chain connects TRBV7-3 to TRBJ2-1; 8 bases are shared with TRBD2. This TCR was recovered from a human donor who received an intestinal transplant. This CDR3 reads CASSLTAGGVEQFF. The CDR3 DNA sequence: TGTGCCAGCAGCTTAACGGCGGGGGGAGTGGAGCAGTTCTTC.